One and the same sample provided the 4 T cell receptor beta chains below, sequenced in a study of immune evolution from preneoplasia to lung adenocarcinoma. The protocol was immunoSEQ multiplex PCR, while the TCRdb copy is restricted to in-frame clones and leaves out a portion. Of under 8,000 clones in the sample, 79% were seen once. The material sequenced was FFPE minimally invasive lung adenocarcinoma tissue. The receptors shown here come from a person aged 65-85 years with lung adenocarcinoma.

The chain couples TRBV6-6 to TRBJ1-1; possible D gene TRBD1, 5 bases. Per the germline V gene, CDR1 is MNHNY and CDR2 is SVGAGI (reference sequence). Trimming removed 6 bases at V and 0 bases at J, with 14 bases between. CDR3 size: 15 residues. The CDR3 protein is CASRRGIGMNTEAFF. As DNA, the CDR3 is TGTGCCAGCAGAAGGGGAATCGGCATGAACACTGAAGCTTTCTTT.

The rearrangement joins TRBV6-4 to TRBJ1-1, with D hard to call. CDR3 length: 14 amino acids. Germline V lookup: CDR1 MRHNA, CDR2 SNTAGT. Trimming removed 0 bases from V and 4 bases from J, with 9 bases in between. The CDR3: CASSDSMGGTEAFF. The CDR3 DNA sequence: TGTGCCAGCAGTGACTCGATGGGTGGCACTGAAGCTTTCTTT.

CDR3 sequence reads: CASSVDTVPSTDTQYF. The CDR3 DNA reads as TGTGCCAGCAGCGTAGACACAGTGCCTAGCACAGATACGCAGTATTTT. The gene calls are TRBV9 and TRBJ2-3; D gene uncertain. Germline assignment: CDR1 SGDLS and CDR2 YYNGEE. This CDR3 contains 16 residues. Trimming shortened V by 0 bases and J by 0 bases, and 11 bases separated the two germline ends.

This clone was picked up a small number of times. The CDR3 DNA reads TGTGCCTGGCTGTCTATGGGACGGGTCTCTGGAAACACCATATATTTT. Translation gives CAWLSMGRVSGNTIYF. The V and J genes are TRBV30 and TRBJ1-3; tentative D call: TRBD1 (5 bases). The CDR3 spans 16 residues. Germline V CDR1 and CDR2: GTSNPN, SVGIG (reference sequence). The V end was cut by 5 bases, the J end by 0 bases, with 17 bases between.